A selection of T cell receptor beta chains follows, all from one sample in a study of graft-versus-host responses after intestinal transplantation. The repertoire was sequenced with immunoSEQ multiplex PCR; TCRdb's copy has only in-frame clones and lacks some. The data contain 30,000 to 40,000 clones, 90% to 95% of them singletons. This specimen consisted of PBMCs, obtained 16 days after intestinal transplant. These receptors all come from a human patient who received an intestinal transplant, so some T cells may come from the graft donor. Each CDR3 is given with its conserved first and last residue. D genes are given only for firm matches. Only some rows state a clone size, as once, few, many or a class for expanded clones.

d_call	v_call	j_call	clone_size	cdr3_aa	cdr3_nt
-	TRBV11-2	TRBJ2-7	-	CASSPGRPYEQYF	TGTGCCAGCAGCCCCGGGAGACCCTACGAGCAGTACTTC
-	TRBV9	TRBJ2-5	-	CASSAGNQGRETQYF	TGTGCCAGCAGCGCCGGAAATCAGGGGCGAGAGACCCAGTACTTC
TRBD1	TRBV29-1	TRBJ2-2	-	CSANNRGRDTGELFF	TGCAGCGCGAACAACAGGGGCAGGGATACCGGGGAGCTGTTTTTT
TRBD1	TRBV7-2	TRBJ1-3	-	CASSLARGRAGNTIYF	TGTGCCAGCAGCTTAGCAAGGGGGCGGGCTGGAAACACCATATATTTT
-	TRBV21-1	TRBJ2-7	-	CASSKGEVCEQYF	TGTGCCAGCAGCAAAGGCGAAGTGTGCGAGCAGTACTTC
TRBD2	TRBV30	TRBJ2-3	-	CAWTLGGSGTDTQYF	TGTGCCTGGACCCTCGGCGGGAGCGGGACAGATACGCAGTATTTT
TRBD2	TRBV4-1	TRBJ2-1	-	CASSSLAFSYNEQFF	TGCGCCAGCAGCTCACTAGCGTTTTCCTACAATGAGCAGTTCTTC
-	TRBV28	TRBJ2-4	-	CASSLSQALSLAKNIQYF	TGTGCCAGCAGTTTATCGCAAGCCCTTAGTTTGGCCAAAAACATTCAGTACTTC
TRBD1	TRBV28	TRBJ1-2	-	CASSLQGAGYGYTF	TGTGCCAGCAGTCTACAGGGGGCAGGCTATGGCTACACCTTC
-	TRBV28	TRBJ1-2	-	CASSSGVYGYTF	TGTGCCAGCAGTTCCGGGGTTTATGGCTACACCTTC
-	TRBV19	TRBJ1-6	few	CASSIEGYSPLHF	TGTGCCAGTAGTATAGAGGGGTATTCACCCCTCCACTTT
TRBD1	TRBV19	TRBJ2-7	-	CASSIGRGNEQYF	TGTGCCAGTAGTATTGGCAGGGGGAACGAGCAGTACTTC
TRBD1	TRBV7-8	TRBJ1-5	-	CASSFPGQGSEQPQHF	TGTGCCAGCAGCTTTCCGGGACAGGGGTCCGAACAGCCCCAGCATTTT
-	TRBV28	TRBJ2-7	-	CASSPVGGKHYEQYF	TGTGCCAGCAGCCCCGTTGGAGGGAAGCACTACGAGCAGTACTTC